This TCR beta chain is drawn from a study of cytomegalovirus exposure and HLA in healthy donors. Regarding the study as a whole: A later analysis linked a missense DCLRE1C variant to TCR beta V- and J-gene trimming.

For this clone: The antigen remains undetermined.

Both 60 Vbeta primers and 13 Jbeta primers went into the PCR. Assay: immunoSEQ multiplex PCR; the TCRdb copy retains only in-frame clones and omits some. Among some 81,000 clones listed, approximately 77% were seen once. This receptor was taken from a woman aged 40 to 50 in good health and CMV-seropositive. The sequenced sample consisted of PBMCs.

The CDR3 DNA reads as TGCGCCAGCAGCCCCGAAGGACAGGGCGGGCAGCCCCAGCATTTT. Its protein is CASSPEGQGGQPQHF. The chain recombines TRBV5-1 with TRBJ1-5, with TRBD1 identical over 8 bases. After removal of 4 bases from V and 7 bases from J, the junction contained 10 bases not matched to a gene. The CDR3 contains 15 residues. Germline V gives CDR1 SGHRS, CDR2 YFSETQ. Based on the CDR3 plus reference TRBV5-1 and TRBJ1-5, the full variable domain is KAGVTQTPRYLIKTRGQQVTLSCSPISGHRSVSWYQQTPGQGLQFLFEYFSETQRNKGNFPGRFSGRQFSNSRSEMNVSTLELGDSALYLCASSPEGQGGQPQHFGDGTRLSIL.